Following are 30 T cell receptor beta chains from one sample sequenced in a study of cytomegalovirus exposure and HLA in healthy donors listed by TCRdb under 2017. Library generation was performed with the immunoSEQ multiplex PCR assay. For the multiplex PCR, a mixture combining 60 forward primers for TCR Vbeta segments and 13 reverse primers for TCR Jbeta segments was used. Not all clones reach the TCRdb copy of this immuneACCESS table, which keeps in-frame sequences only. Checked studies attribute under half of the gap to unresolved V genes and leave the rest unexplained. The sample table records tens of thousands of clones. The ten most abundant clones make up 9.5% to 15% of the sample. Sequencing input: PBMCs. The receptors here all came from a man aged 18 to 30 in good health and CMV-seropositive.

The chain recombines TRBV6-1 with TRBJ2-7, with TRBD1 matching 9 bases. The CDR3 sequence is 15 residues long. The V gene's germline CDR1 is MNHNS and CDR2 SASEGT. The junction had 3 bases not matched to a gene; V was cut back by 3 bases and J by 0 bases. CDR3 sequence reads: CASSDLTGGSYEQYF. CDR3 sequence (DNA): TGTGCCAGCAGTGACTTGACAGGGGGCTCCTACGAGCAGTACTTC.

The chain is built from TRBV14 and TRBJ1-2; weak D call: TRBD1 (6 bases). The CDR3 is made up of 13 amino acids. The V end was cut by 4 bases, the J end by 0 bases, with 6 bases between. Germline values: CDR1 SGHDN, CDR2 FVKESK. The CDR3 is CASSRDTNYGYTF. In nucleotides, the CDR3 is TGTGCCAGCAGCCGGGACACTAACTATGGCTACACCTTC.

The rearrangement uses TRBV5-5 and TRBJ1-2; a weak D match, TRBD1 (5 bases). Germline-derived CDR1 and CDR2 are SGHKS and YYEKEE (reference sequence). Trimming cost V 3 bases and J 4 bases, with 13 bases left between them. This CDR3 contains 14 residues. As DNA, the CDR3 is TGTGCCAGCAGCTCACCCAGGGATCCCTATGGCTACACCTTC. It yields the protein CASSSPRDPYGYTF.

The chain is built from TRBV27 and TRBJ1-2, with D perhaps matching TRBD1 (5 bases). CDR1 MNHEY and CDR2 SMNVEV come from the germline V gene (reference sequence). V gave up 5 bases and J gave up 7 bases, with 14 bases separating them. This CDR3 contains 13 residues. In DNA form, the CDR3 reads TGTGCCAGCAGTCTGGCAGGGCCTTCTGGCTACACCTTC. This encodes CASSLAGPSGYTF.

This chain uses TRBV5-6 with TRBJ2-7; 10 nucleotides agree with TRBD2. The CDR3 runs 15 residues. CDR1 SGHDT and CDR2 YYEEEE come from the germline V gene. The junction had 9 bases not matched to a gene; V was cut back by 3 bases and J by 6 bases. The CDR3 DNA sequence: TGTGCCAGCAGCTATCCTACTAGCGGGATTTCCGAGCAGTACTTC. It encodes CASSYPTSGISEQYF. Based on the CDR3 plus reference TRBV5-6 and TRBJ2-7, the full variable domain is DAGVTQSPTHLIKTRGQQVTLRCSPKSGHDTVSWYQQALGQGPQFIFQYYEEEERQRGNFPDRFSGHQFPNYSSELNVNALLLGDSALYLCASSYPTSGISEQYFGPGTRLTVT.

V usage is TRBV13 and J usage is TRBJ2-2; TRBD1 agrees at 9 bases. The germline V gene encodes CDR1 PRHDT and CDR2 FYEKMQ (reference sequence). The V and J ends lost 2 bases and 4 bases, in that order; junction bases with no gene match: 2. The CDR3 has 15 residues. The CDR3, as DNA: TGTGCCAGCAGCTTACGACAGGGGGGCACCGGGGAGCTGTTTTTT. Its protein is CASSLRQGGTGELFF. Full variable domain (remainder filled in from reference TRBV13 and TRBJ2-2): AAGVIQSPRHLIKEKRETATLKCYPIPRHDTVYWYQQGPGQDPQFLISFYEKMQSDKGSIPDRFSAQQFSDYHSELNMSSLELGDSALYFCASSLRQGGTGELFFGEGSRLTVL.

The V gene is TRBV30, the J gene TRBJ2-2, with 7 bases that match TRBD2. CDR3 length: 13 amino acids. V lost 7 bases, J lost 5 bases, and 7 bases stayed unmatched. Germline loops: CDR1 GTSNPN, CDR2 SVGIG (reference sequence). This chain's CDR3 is CAFRAGRTGELFF. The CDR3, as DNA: TGTGCCTTCCGAGCGGGAAGGACCGGGGAGCTGTTTTTT.

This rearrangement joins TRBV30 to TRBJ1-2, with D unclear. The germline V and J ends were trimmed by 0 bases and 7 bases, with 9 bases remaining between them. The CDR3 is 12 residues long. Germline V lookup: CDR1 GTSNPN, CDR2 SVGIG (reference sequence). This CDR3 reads CAWSVTALGYTF. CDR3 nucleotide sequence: TGTGCCTGGAGTGTAACTGCTCTTGGCTACACCTTC.

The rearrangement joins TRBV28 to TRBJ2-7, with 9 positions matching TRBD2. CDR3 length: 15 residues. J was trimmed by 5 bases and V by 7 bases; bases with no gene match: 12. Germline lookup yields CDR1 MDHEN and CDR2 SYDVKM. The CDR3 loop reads CASTDRTSDSNEQYF. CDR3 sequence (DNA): TGTGCCAGCACCGATAGGACTAGCGATAGTAACGAGCAGTACTTC.

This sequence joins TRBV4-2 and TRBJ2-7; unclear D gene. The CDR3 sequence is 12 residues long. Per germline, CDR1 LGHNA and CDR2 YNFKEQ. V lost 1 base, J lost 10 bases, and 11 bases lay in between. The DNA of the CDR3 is TGTGCCAGCAGCCAAGCCCCTTCGGTTCAGTACTTC. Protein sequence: CASSQAPSVQYF.

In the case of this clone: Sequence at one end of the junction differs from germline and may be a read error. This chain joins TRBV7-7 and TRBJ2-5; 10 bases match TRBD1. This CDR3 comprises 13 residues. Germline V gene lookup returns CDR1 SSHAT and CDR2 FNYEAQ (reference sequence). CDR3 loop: CASSWTGGETQYF. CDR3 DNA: TGTGCTAGCAGCTGGACAGGGGGAGAGACCCAGTACTTC.

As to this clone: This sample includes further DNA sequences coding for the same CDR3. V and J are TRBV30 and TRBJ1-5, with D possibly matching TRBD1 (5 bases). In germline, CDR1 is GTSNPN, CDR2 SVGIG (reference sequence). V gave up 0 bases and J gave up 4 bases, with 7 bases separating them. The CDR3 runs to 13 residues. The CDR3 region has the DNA TGTGCCTGGAGTGTCCGGGGGAATCAGCCCCAGCATTTT. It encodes CAWSVRGNQPQHF.

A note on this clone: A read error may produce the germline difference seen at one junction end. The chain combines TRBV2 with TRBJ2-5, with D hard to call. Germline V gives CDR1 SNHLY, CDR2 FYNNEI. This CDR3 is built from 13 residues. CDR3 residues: CAGSAQRQETQYF. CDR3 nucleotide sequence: TGTGCCGGCAGTGCGCAGAGGCAAGAGACCCAGTACTTC.

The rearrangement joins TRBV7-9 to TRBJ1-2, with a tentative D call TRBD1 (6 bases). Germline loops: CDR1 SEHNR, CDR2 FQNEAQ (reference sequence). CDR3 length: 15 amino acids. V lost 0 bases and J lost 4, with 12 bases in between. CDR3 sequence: CASSLADTGFYGYTF. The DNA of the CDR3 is TGTGCCAGCAGCTTAGCGGATACAGGGTTCTATGGCTACACCTTC.

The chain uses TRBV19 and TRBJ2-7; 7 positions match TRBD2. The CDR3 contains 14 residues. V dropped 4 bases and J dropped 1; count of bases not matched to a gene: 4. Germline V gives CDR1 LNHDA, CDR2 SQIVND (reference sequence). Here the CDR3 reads CASSSGSRSYEQYF. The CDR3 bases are TGTGCCAGTAGTAGCGGGAGTAGGTCCTACGAGCAGTACTTC.

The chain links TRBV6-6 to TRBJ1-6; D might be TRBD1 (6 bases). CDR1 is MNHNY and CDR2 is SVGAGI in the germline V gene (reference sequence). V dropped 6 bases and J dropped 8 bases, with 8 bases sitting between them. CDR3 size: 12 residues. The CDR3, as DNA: TGTGCCAGCAGGCGACAGGATTCACCCCTCCACTTT. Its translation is CASRRQDSPLHF.

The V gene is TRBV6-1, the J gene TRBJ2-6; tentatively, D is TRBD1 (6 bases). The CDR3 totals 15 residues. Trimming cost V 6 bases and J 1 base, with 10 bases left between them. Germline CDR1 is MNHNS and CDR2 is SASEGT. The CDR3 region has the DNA TGTGCCAGCAGCCGGGACATTTCTGGGGCCAACGTCCTGACTTTC. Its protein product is CASSRDISGANVLTF.

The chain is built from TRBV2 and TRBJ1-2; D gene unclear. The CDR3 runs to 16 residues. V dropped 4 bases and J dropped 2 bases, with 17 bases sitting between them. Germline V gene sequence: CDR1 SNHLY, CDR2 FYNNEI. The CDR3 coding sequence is TGTGCCAGCAGTGTGTCGGGTCTAGGCTGGAACTATGGCTACACCTTC. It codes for CASSVSGLGWNYGYTF.

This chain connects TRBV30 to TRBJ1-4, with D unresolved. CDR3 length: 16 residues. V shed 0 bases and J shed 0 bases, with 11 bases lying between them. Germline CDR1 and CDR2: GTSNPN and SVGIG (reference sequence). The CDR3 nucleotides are TGTGCCTGGAGTGTACTCGGGGTCCCAACTAATGAAAAACTGTTTTTT. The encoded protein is CAWSVLGVPTNEKLFF.

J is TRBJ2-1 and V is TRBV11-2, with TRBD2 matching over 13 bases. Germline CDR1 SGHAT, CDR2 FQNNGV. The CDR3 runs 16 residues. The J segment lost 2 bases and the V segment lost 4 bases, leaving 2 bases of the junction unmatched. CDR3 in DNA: TGTGCCAGCAGCTGGACTAGCGGGAGTACCTACAATGAGCAGTTCTTC. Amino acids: CASSWTSGSTYNEQFF.

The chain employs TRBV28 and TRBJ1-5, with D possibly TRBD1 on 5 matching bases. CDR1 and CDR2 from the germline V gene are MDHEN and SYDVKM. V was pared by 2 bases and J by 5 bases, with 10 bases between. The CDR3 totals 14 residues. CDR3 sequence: CASSLPGTHQPQHF. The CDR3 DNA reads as TGTGCCAGCAGTTTACCGGGGACTCATCAGCCCCAGCATTTT.

The CDR3 nucleotides are TGTGCCAGCAATAGTGACAGGGCCTATGGCTACACCTTC. It codes for CASNSDRAYGYTF. The V gene is TRBV2, the J gene TRBJ1-2; 7 bases fit TRBD1. Germline V gene data show CDR1 as SNHLY and CDR2 as FYNNEI. V shed 7 bases and J 4 bases; nucleotides not matched to a gene: 6. CDR3 length: 13 residues.

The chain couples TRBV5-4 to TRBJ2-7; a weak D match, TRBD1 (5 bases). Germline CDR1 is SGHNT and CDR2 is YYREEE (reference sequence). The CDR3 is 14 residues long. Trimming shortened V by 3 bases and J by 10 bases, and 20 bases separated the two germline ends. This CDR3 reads CASSWMGPQNGQYF. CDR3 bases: TGTGCCAGCAGCTGGATGGGGCCTCAGAACGGACAGTACTTC.

The CDR3 here is CASSFLAGGTDTQYF. The CDR3 nucleotides read TGCGCCAGCAGCTTTCTAGCGGGAGGCACAGATACGCAGTATTTT. This chain joins TRBV5-1 and TRBJ2-3; 10 bases are shared with TRBD2. V gave up 2 bases and J gave up 1 base; unmatched junction bases: 1. The V gene's germline CDR1 is SGHRS and CDR2 YFSETQ. The length of the CDR3 is 15 residues.

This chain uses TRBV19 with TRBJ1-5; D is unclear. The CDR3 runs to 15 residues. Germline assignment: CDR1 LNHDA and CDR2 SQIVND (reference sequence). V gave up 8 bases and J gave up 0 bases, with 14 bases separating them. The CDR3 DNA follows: TGTGCCAGTTTGGCAGGCATCTTTAGCAATCAGCCCCAGCATTTT. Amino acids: CASLAGIFSNQPQHF.

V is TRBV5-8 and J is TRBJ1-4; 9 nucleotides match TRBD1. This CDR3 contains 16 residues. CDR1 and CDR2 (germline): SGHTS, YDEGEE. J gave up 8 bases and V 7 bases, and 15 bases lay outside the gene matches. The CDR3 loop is CASGVLGGQGEEKLFF. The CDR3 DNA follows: TGTGCCAGCGGGGTCCTGGGGGGACAGGGAGAAGAAAAACTGTTTTTT. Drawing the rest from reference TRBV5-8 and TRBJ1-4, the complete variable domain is EAGVTQSPTHLIKTRGQQATLRCSPISGHTSVYWYQQALGLGLQFLLWYDEGEERNRGNFPPRFSGRQFPNYSSELNVNALELEDSALYLCASGVLGGQGEEKLFFGSGTQLSVL.

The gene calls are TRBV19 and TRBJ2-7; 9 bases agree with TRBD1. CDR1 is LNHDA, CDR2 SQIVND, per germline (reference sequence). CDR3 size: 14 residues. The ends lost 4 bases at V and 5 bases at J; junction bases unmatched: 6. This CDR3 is CASSTGTGWDEQYF. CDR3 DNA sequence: TGTGCCAGTAGTACCGGGACAGGGTGGGACGAGCAGTACTTC.

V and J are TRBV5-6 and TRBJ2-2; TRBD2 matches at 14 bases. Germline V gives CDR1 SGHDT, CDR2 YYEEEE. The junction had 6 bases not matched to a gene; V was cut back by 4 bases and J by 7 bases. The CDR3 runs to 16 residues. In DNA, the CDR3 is TGTGCCAGCAGCCATGGACTAGCGGGAGGTCTCGGGGAGCTGTTTTTT. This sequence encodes CASSHGLAGGLGELFF.

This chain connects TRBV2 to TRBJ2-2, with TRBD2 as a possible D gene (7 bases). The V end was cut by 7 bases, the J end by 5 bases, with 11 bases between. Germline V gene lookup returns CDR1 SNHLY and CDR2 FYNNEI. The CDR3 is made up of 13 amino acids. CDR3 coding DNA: TGTGCCAGCAAAGGGGGGGGGACCGGGGAGCTGTTTTTT. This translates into CASKGGGTGELFF.

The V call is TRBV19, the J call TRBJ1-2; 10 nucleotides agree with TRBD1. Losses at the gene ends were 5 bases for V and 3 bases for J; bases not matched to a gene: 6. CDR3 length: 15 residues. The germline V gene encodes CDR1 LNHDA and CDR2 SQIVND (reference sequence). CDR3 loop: CASSPPGQGYYGYTF. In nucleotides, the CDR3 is TGTGCCAGTAGTCCCCCGGGACAGGGGTACTATGGCTACACCTTC.